Following are 3 T cell receptor beta chains from one sample sequenced in a study of CD8+CD57+ T cells in acquired aplastic anemia. Whole-study results and caveats: When set against total CD4+ and CD8+ pools, CD8+CD57+ cells in patients had lower diversity.

Researchers used genomic DNA as the template to profile TCR beta VDJ and CDR3. MiXCR, run by TCRdb on the reads, gives a single entry per CDR3 protein. Of around 21,000 distinct CDR3 sequences listed, about two fifths were seen once; the top ten hold approximately 87%. Antigen specificity for these receptors is unknown. Whoever was chosen for sequencing had shown CD8+CD57+ cell expansion by flow cytometry. The sample taken for sequencing was CD8+CD57+ T cells sorted from PBMCs. Described subset: bead-enriched CD8+CD57+ effector memory T cells from SAA patients. These receptors all come from a human donor with aplastic anemia.

The rearrangement links TRBV18 to TRBJ2-5; no clear D. Deletions cut 2 bases from V and 3 bases from J, with 7 bases between. The CDR3 extends over 13 amino acids. The V gene's germline CDR1 is KGHSH and CDR2 LQKENI. CDR3 DNA sequence: TGTGCCAGCTCACCAAATGCAGAAGAGACCCAGTACTTC. This encodes CASSPNAEETQYF.

This rearrangement joins TRBV29-1 to TRBJ1-4; TRBD1 aligns across 10 bases. The CDR3 contains 14 residues. Germline loops: CDR1 SQVTM, CDR2 ANQGSEA. V dropped 4 bases and J dropped 7; count of bases not matched to a gene: 6. The CDR3 here is CSVGETGGGEKLFF. DNA for the CDR3: TGCAGCGTTGGCGAGACAGGGGGCGGTGAAAAACTGTTTTTT.

About this clonotype itself: Relative to the germline gene, one junction end is altered; a read error may explain this. The chain is built from TRBV20-1 and TRBJ1-5; D is unclear. The CDR3 has 16 amino acids. Germline-derived CDR1 and CDR2 are DFQATT and SNEGSKA (reference sequence). CDR3: CGARAEGEYSNQPQHF. The CDR3, as DNA: TGCGGTGCTAGAGCCGAGGGCGAGTATAGCAATCAGCCCCAGCATTTT.